This T cell receptor beta chain is from a study of T-cell reconstitution after alpha-beta-depleted transplantation in children. Concerning this clonotype: The antigen remains unidentified.

Study-wide results and limits: Diversity and T-cell counts at one year after transplant derived mostly from new T cells. From surviving recipient T cells and thymic progenitors came the high day-60 TCRbeta diversity observed in some patients. Expanded graft clones, several hundred of them, were reportedly the source of alpha-beta T cells about two months after transplant.

V dropped 1 base and J dropped 0; count of bases not matched to a gene: 6. The CDR3 is 16 amino acids. Germline V gene data show CDR1 as LNHDA and CDR2 as SQIVND (reference sequence). Unique molecular identifiers were used in preparing the TCRbeta library. TCRdb reanalysed the PCR reads using MiXCR and keeps one entry per CDR3 protein. Here the sample spans 240,000 or so distinct CDR3 sequences, around 7.8% being singletons. The receptor was isolated from a male patient younger than 18 who had a stem cell transplant for acute lymphoblastic leukemia, so the T cells may come from the graft donor. The genes are TRBV19 and TRBJ2-7; 7 nucleotides align to TRBD1. Source: PBMCs, mostly from graft donor cells, taken 180 days after TCRalphabeta/CD19-depleted stem cell transplant. The CDR3 loop is CASSIGDSPSSYEQYF. The CDR3 nucleotides read TGTGCCAGTAGTATAGGGGACAGTCCGAGCTCCTACGAGCAGTACTTC.